The 20 T cell receptor beta chains listed next were all sequenced from one sample in a study of T cells after yellow fever vaccination. MiXCR was run by TCRdb on the 5' RACE reads, yielding one entry per CDR3 protein. Seen here are approximately 550,000 distinct CDR3 sequences, roughly a fifth observed once, and the top ten hold 14%. Sequenced here: PBMCs, sampled 15 days after the yellow fever booster vaccination. These receptors were collected from a man aged 25 to 40 who received the YFV17D yellow fever vaccine.

The rearrangement links TRBV7-9 to TRBJ2-5; 7 bases are a match to TRBD2. Trimming at V came to 5 bases and at J to 1 base, leaving 10 bases not matched to a gene. The germline CDR1 and CDR2 sequences are SEHNR and FQNEAQ (reference sequence). The CDR3 has 16 residues. CDR3 amino acids: CASSRGGALFQETQYF. Written as DNA, the CDR3 is TGTGCCAGCAGCAGGGGAGGGGCGCTCTTCCAAGAGACCCAGTACTTC.

V is TRBV29-1 and J is TRBJ1-4, with 8 bases lining up with TRBD1. The V gene's germline CDR1 is SQVTM and CDR2 ANQGSEA. Trimming removed 6 bases from V and 6 bases from J; junction bases left unmatched: 3. The CDR3 loop spans 12 amino acids. The CDR3 protein is CSVYRGDEKLFF. The CDR3 nucleotides are TGCAGCGTGTACAGGGGGGATGAAAAACTGTTTTTT.

This clonotype was picked up many times. This sequence joins TRBV7-6 and TRBJ1-1, with TRBD1 identical over 9 bases. V was clipped by 6 bases and J by 5 bases; unmatched bases: 7. Germline values: CDR1 SGHVS, CDR2 FNYEAQ. This CDR3 contains 14 residues. In DNA form, the CDR3 reads TGTGCCAGCAGTTCCACAGGGGGCTGGACTGAAGCTTTCTTT. It is translated as CASSSTGGWTEAFF.

The chain combines TRBV18 with TRBJ1-5, with D perhaps matching TRBD1 (5 bases). The CDR3 consists of 13 residues. The germline CDR1 and CDR2 sequences are KGHSH and LQKENI. Trimming took off 3 bases at V and 5 bases at J, with 8 bases between the two ends. The CDR3 protein is CASSPRGDQPQHF. In nucleotides, the CDR3 is TGTGCCAGCTCACCGCGGGGGGATCAGCCCCAGCATTTT.

This clonotype was recorded a few times. V and J are TRBV6-2 or TRBV6-3 and TRBJ2-3, with TRBD2 matching over 12 bases. The CDR3 consists of 15 residues. Germline CDR1 MNHEY, CDR2 SVGEGT. V was clipped by 6 bases and J by 4 bases; unmatched bases: 5. CDR3 residues: CASRRLAGEADTQYF. The CDR3 bases are TGTGCCAGCAGACGACTAGCGGGAGAGGCAGATACGCAGTATTTT.

This sequence joins TRBV5-1 and TRBJ2-1; 13 positions agree with TRBD2. CDR3 length: 16 amino acids. V shed 0 bases, J shed 6 bases, and the junction held 3 bases outside the gene matches. Germline lookup yields CDR1 SGHRS and CDR2 YFSETQ. The CDR3 region is CASSLGGTSGTNEQFF. CDR3 DNA sequence: TGCGCCAGCAGCTTGGGCGGGACTAGCGGGACCAATGAGCAGTTCTTC.

On this clonotype: Since the CDR3 does not end with the conserved phenylalanine or tryptophan, this likely comes from a read error. The V and J genes are TRBV9 and TRBJ1-5, with 7 positions matching TRBD1. In germline, CDR1 is SGDLS, CDR2 YYNGEE. J gave up 7 bases and V 0 bases, and 4 bases lay outside the gene matches. The CDR3 runs 14 residues. The DNA for the CDR3 is TGTGCCAGCAGCGTAGACAGGGGCGACCAGCCCCAGCATTCT. Encoded protein: CASSVDRGDQPQHS.

The chain recombines TRBV12-3 or TRBV12-4 with TRBJ2-1; a possible D gene is TRBD2 (5 bases). CDR3 length equals 14 residues. Trimming left V 7 bases short and J 2 bases short, with 12 bases between. CDR3 coding DNA: TGTGCCAGCAAGGAGGCGCCAACCTACAATGAGCAGTTCTTC. It translates to CASKEAPTYNEQFF.

The chain carries TRBV2 and TRBJ1-5; 9 bases are a match to TRBD1. The trim removed 8 bases at V and 4 bases at J, leaving 3 bases unmatched. The CDR3 runs 13 residues. Per the germline V gene, CDR1 is SNHLY and CDR2 is FYNNEI. CDR3 nucleotides: TGTGCCAGCCGGGACAGGGAGAATCAGCCCCAGCATTTT. It is translated as CASRDRENQPQHF. The entire variable domain, with the rest obtained from reference TRBV2 and TRBJ1-5, is as follows: EPEVTQTPSHQVTQMGQEVILRCVPISNHLYFYWYRQILGQKVEFLVSFYNNEISEKSEIFDDQFSVERPDGSNFTLKIRSTKLEDSAMYFCASRDRENQPQHFGDGTRLSIL.

This chain links TRBV28 with TRBJ2-3, with 11 positions matching TRBD2. Germline V gene data show CDR1 as MDHEN and CDR2 as SYDVKM. The V and J ends lost 3 bases and 1 base, in that order; junction bases with no gene match: 3. CDR3 length equals 16 residues. This CDR3 is CASSLGGLAGTDTQYF. The CDR3 coding sequence is TGTGCCAGCAGTTTGGGGGGACTAGCGGGCACAGATACGCAGTATTTT.

With regard to this clonotype: The conserved phenylalanine or tryptophan is not found at the CDR3 terminus, so this likely reflects a read error. The gene calls are TRBV27 and TRBJ2-7, with TRBD2 as a possible D gene (6 bases). The CDR3 is 14 residues long. V lost 6 bases and J lost 3, with 15 bases in between. Germline values: CDR1 MNHEY, CDR2 SMNVEV (reference sequence). The CDR3 DNA follows: TGTGCCAGCAGAGGAGGGTCGGGTGACTACGAGCAGTACTTA. Amino acids: CASRGGSGDYEQYL.

This clonotype appeared a few times. This chain uses TRBV5-1 with TRBJ1-1; D gene ambiguous. Germline V gene lookup returns CDR1 SGHRS and CDR2 YFSETQ. V lost 2 bases and J 7 bases, leaving 12 bases between the germline ends. This CDR3 comprises 13 residues. In nucleotides, the CDR3 is TGCGCCAGCAGCTTTAGGGCAGGCGGTGAAGCTTTCTTT. Translating gives CASSFRAGGEAFF. The complete variable domain, with remaining parts taken from reference TRBV5-1 and TRBJ1-1, reads KAGVTQTPRYLIKTRGQQVTLSCSPISGHRSVSWYQQTPGQGLQFLFEYFSETQRNKGNFPGRFSGRQFSNSRSEMNVSTLELGDSALYLCASSFRAGGEAFFGQGTRLTVV.

This clonotype was found a few times. The genes are TRBV24-1 and TRBJ2-1, with D unclear. Germline-derived CDR1 and CDR2 are KGHDR and SFDVKD. The CDR3 is 14 amino acids. The germline V and J ends were trimmed by 6 bases and 5 bases, with 13 bases remaining between them. CDR3 amino acids: CATSSAGQNNEQFF. CDR3 DNA sequence: TGTGCCACCAGTTCCGCAGGCCAGAACAATGAGCAGTTCTTC.

CDR3 nucleotides: TGCAGTGCGATCGGGACTAACCAAGAGACCCAGTACTTC. Its translation: CSAIGTNQETQYF. The V and J genes are TRBV20-1 and TRBJ2-5; 7 positions agree with TRBD2. CDR1 is DFQATT and CDR2 is SNEGSKA in the germline V gene (reference sequence). V dropped 6 bases and J dropped 0; count of bases not matched to a gene: 4. There are 13 residues in the CDR3.

This chain uses TRBV7-9 with TRBJ2-2; D not resolved. Between the trimmed V and J ends, which lost 5 bases and 2 bases, there was a span of 15 bases. Germline V lookup: CDR1 SEHNR, CDR2 FQNEAQ (reference sequence). The CDR3 loop spans 16 amino acids. The DNA for the CDR3 is TGTGCCAGCAGCCCCCCCGGGCCAGTTAACACCGGGGAGCTGTTTTTT. As protein: CASSPPGPVNTGELFF.

The table lists this clonotype with a few counts. The V and J genes are TRBV21-1 and TRBJ2-2; TRBD1, the D gene given by the table, was not confirmed from the DNA. TRBV21-1 has pseudogene status. The CDR3 sequence is 13 residues long. This chain's CDR3 is CASVTGVHGELFF. In DNA form, the CDR3 reads TGTGCCAGCGTCACAGGGGTTCACGGGGAGCTGTTTTTT.

In its sample, this clonotype was seen a few times. V is TRBV4-3 and J is TRBJ2-7; weak D call: TRBD1 (5 bases). Germline-derived CDR1 and CDR2 are LGHNA and YSLEER. Deletions cut 1 base from V and 2 bases from J, with 9 bases between. CDR3 length: 14 residues. The CDR3 sequence is CASSQVQGPYEQYF. As DNA, the CDR3 is TGCGCCAGCAGCCAAGTTCAGGGCCCCTACGAGCAGTACTTC.

This clonotype was picked up a small number of times. The chain is built from TRBV18 and TRBJ2-5; D unresolved. Trimming left V 3 bases short and J 3 bases short, with 14 bases between. This CDR3 has 15 residues. Germline CDR1 reads KGHSH; CDR2 reads LQKENI. The CDR3 DNA is TGTGCCAGCTCACCCCGGGCCTCGATAGAAGAGACCCAGTACTTC. This gives the protein CASSPRASIEETQYF.

This chain joins TRBV7-2 and TRBJ1-4; tentatively, D is TRBD1 (5 bases). The CDR3 has 15 amino acids. V was clipped by 1 base and J by 7 bases, with 13 bases between them. Germline lookup yields CDR1 SGHTA and CDR2 FQGNSA. The CDR3: CASSLGPPRGEKLFF. The CDR3 DNA reads as TGTGCCAGCAGCTTAGGGCCCCCGAGGGGTGAAAAACTGTTTTTT.

V gene TRBV11-2 combines with J gene TRBJ2-7; perhaps D is TRBD1 or TRBD2 (6 bases each). The CDR3 has 14 amino acids. The V gene lost 0 bases and the J gene lost 4 bases, with 10 bases spanning the gap. The germline CDR1 and CDR2 sequences are SGHAT and FQNNGV. CDR3 in amino acids: CASSLDGGHYEQYF. For the CDR3, the DNA is TGTGCCAGCAGCTTAGATGGGGGGCATTACGAGCAGTACTTC.